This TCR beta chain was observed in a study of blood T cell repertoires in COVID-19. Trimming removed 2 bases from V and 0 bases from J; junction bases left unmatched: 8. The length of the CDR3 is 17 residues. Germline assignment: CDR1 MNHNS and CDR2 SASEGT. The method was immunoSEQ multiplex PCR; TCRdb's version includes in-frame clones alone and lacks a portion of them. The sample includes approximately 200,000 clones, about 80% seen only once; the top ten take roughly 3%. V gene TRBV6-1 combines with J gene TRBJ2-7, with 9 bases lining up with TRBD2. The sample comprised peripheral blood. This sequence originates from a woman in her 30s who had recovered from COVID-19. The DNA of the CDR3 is TGTGCCAGCAGTGAATCGCCTAGCGGGATCAGCTCCTACGAGCAGTACTTC. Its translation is CASSESPSGISSYEQYF.